The clone carrying this TCR beta chain was counted once. This table comes from immunoSEQ multiplex PCR, and its TCRdb copy is limited to in-frame clones, with some not included. Of some 480,000 clones listed, approximately 88% are singletons. These data are taken from a study of Ad26.COV2.S vaccination and SARS-CoV-2 variants. The treatment denotes: roughly 20 received Ad26.COV2.S at low or high dose, single or two shots; about 5 received placebo; per-sample allocation not given. It was on day 63 after the first vaccine or placebo injection that samples were taken. Deletions cut 5 bases from V and 0 bases from J, with 8 bases between. This CDR3 region has 15 residues. The germline V gene has CDR1 MNHEY and CDR2 SMNVEV (reference sequence).

This receptor was obtained from a person between 18 and 65 years old who received the Ad26.COV2.S COVID-19 vaccine or a placebo. This specimen consisted of peripheral blood, obtained in a trial of Ad26.COV2.S vaccine versus placebo. The chain combines TRBV27 with TRBJ2-6, with unresolved D. DNA of the CDR3: TGTGCCAGCAGTGATCTCAACTCTGGGGCCAACGTCCTGACTTTC. Translated: CASSDLNSGANVLTF.